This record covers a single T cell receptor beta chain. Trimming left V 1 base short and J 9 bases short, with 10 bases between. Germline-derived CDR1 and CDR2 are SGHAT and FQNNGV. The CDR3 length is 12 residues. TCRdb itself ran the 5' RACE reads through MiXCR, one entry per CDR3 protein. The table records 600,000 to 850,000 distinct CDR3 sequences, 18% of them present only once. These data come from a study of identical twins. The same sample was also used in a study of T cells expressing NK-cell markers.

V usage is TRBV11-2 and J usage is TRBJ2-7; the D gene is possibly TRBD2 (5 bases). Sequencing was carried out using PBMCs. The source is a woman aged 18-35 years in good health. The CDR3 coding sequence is TGTGCCAGCAGCTTAGGGGGAGTCGGGCAGTACTTC. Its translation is CASSLGGVGQYF.